This TCR beta chain was recorded in a study of cytomegalovirus exposure and HLA in healthy donors. Study overall: Early released data had around 89 million unique TCRs, all coming from HLA-typed donors.

The CDR3 runs to 13 residues. Germline V lookup: CDR1 SGHRS, CDR2 YFSETQ. Between the trimmed V and J ends, which lost 0 bases and 5 bases, there was a span of 8 bases. With 60 Vbeta and 13 Jbeta primers, the PCR was carried out. Only in-frame clones appear in the TCRdb table, and some are missing; sequencing was by immunoSEQ multiplex PCR. Of 160,000 or so clones in the sample, about 78% are singletons; the top ten hold around 5.4%. Regarding this clone: The antigen is unknown.

Study-wide results and limits: The sole available immune exposure information was CMV serostatus. Later analysis identified several of the most significant clusters that appeared linked to common viral pathogens. Confirmation was obtained in vitro that a few CMV-associated chains are specific for CMV antigens.

This TCR came from a man in his forties in good health and CMV-seronegative. The sequenced sample was PBMCs. This chain uses TRBV5-1 with TRBJ1-1, with D unclear. The CDR3 DNA reads TGCGCCAGCAGCTTGGACGGGGTAACTGAAGCTTTCTTT. Translation: CASSLDGVTEAFF.